Below, 7 T cell receptor beta chains from the same sample are listed, as sequenced in a study of blood T cell repertoires in COVID-19. This table comes from immunoSEQ multiplex PCR, and its TCRdb copy is limited to in-frame clones, with some not included. This sample has 140,000 or so clones, with around 90% found just once. Sequencing input: peripheral blood. Every receptor here comes from an older man with acute or convalescent COVID-19.

J is TRBJ2-2 and V is TRBV5-4; a possible D gene is TRBD1 (5 bases). Per germline, CDR1 SGHNT and CDR2 YYREEE (reference sequence). The CDR3 is 15 amino acids. The V and J ends lost 0 bases and 8 bases respectively, with 14 bases between them. CDR3 in amino acids: CASSLVTGKGGELFF. The CDR3 DNA is TGTGCCAGCAGCTTGGTAACAGGAAAAGGAGGGGAGCTGTTTTTT.

This clone has only a few counts. V is TRBV11-2 and J is TRBJ2-7; D remains ambiguous. Germline V gene lookup returns CDR1 SGHAT and CDR2 FQNNGV. The CDR3 is 14 amino acids. The V end lost 0 bases, the J end lost 8 bases, and 14 bases lay between the germline ends. The CDR3 DNA sequence: TGTGCCAGCAGCTTAGATGAGGCAACTTTCAAGCAGTACTTC. Protein sequence: CASSLDEATFKQYF.

This clone has only a few counts. V usage is TRBV6-5 and J usage is TRBJ1-2; a possible D gene is TRBD1 (5 bases). The CDR3 has 12 residues. CDR1 and CDR2 from the germline V gene are MNHEY and SVGAGI. The V gene lost 8 bases and the J gene lost 2 bases, with 9 bases spanning the gap. The CDR3 spells CASGGGNYGYTF. For the CDR3, the DNA is TGTGCCAGCGGCGGGGGGAACTATGGCTACACCTTC.

V is TRBV5-1 and J is TRBJ2-5, with TRBD1 as a possible D gene (6 bases). This CDR3 comprises 15 residues. V was cut by 0 bases and J by 1 base, with 10 bases left in between. CDR1 is SGHRS, CDR2 YFSETQ, per germline. The CDR3 sequence: CASSLGRGIQETQYF. In DNA form, the CDR3 reads TGCGCCAGCAGCTTGGGCAGGGGCATCCAAGAGACCCAGTACTTC.

The rearrangement joins TRBV7-8 to TRBJ1-5, with 7 bases aligning to TRBD1. With 4 bases clipped from V and 5 bases from J, the junction kept 2 bases outside the gene matches. Germline CDR1 SGHVS, CDR2 FQNEAQ. The CDR3 is 13 residues long. The DNA for the CDR3 is TGTGCCAGCAGCTGGGGACAGTATCAGCCCCAGCATTTT. It yields the protein CASSWGQYQPQHF.

The chain uses TRBV2 and TRBJ1-2; D gene uncertain. The CDR3 is 14 amino acids. The ends were cut back, 4 bases at V and 3 bases at J, with 12 bases in the middle. Germline V gives CDR1 SNHLY, CDR2 FYNNEI. The CDR3 sequence: CASSGEGLYYGYTF. The CDR3 nucleotides read TGTGCCAGCAGTGGTGAAGGACTGTACTATGGCTACACCTTC.

This chain uses TRBV5-1 with TRBJ2-1, with TRBD1 matching over 9 bases. The V gene's germline CDR1 is SGHRS and CDR2 YFSETQ. The V segment lost 4 bases and the J segment 0 bases; nucleotides outside the gene matches: 8. The CDR3 totals 17 residues. CDR3 nucleotides: TGCGCCAGCAGCCTTGACAGGGGGTATAGCTCCTACAATGAGCAGTTCTTC. The encoded protein is CASSLDRGYSSYNEQFF.